The sequence of this TCR beta chain was determined in a study of T cell responses to AZD1222 COVID-19 vaccine. Overall study results and limits: A mostly white British donor set with more females was recruited, and clonal diversity was possibly underestimated. Spike-wide vaccine-associated CD4 TCRs dominated at 160-218 and 743-854.

Assay: immunoSEQ multiplex PCR; the TCRdb copy retains only in-frame clones and omits some. The sample shows fewer than 110,000 clones, 80% to 90% of them seen only once. V was shortened by 0 bases and J by 10 bases, with 13 bases between the two germline ends. The CDR3 loop spans 14 amino acids. Germline-derived CDR1 and CDR2 are LNHNV and YYDKDF (reference sequence). For this clone: Antigen specificity is unknown.

This clonotype was sampled from an adult who received the AZD1222 COVID-19 vaccine. The sample in question was peripheral blood, obtained 28 days after the second AZD1222 dose. V gene TRBV15 combines with J gene TRBJ1-3; possible D gene TRBD1, 5 bases. Here the CDR3 DNA reads TGTGCCACCAGCAGAGATGTGGGGGTATGGACCATATATTTT. This gives the protein CATSRDVGVWTIYF.